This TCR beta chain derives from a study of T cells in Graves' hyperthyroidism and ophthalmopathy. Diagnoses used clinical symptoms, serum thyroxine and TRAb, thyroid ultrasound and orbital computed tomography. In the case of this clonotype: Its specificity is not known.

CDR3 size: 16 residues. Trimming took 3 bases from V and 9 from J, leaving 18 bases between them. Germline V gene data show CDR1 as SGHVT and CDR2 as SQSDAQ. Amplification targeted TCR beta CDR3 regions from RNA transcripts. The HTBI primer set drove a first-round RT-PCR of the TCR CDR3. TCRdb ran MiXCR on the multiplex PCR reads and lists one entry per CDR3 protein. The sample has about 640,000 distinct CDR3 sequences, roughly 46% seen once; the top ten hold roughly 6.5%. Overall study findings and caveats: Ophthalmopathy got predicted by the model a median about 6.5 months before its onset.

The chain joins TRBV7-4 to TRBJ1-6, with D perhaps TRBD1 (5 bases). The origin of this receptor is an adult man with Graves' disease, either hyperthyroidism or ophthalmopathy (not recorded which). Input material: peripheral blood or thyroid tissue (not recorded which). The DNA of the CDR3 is TGTGCCAGCAGCTTTGAGGGAGGGGTTTTTAGTTCACCCCTCCACTTT. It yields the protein CASSFEGGVFSSPLHF.